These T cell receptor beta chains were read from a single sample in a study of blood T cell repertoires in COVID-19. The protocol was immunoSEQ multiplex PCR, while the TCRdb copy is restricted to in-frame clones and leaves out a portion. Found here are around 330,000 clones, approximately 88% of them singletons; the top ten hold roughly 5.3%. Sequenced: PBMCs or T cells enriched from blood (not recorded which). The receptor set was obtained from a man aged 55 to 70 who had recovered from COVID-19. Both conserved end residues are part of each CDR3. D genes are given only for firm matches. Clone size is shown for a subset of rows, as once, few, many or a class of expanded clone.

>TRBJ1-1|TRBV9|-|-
CASSVESVLSLTEAFF
TGTGCCAGCAGCGTAGAGTCCGTATTGAGCCTCACTGAAGCTTTCTTT
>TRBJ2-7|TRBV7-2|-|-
CASSLEGAIYEQYF
TGTGCCAGCAGCTTAGAAGGAGCGATCTACGAGCAGTACTTC
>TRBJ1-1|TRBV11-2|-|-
CASSLLGGPEAFF
TGTGCCAGCAGCCTTCTCGGGGGTCCTGAAGCTTTCTTT
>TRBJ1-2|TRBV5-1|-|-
CASSLDSGTAVGGGYTF
TGCGCCAGCAGCTTGGATAGCGGGACGGCAGTAGGAGGTGGCTACACCTTC
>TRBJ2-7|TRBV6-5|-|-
CASTLVRDSSYEQYF
TGTGCCAGCACTCTTGTACGGGATAGTTCCTACGAGCAGTACTTC
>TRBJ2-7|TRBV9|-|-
CASSVDISGSYEQYF
TGTGCCAGCAGCGTAGACATTAGCGGCTCCTACGAGCAGTACTTC
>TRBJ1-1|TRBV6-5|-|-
CASSTPGSSNTEAFF
TGTGCCAGCAGTACCCCAGGGTCCTCGAACACTGAAGCTTTCTTT
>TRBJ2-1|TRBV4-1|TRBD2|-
CASSDTLGLAANNEQFF
TGCGCCAGCAGCGACACCCTCGGACTAGCGGCCAACAATGAGCAGTTCTTC
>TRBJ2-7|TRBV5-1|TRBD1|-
CASSLVGQGVEQYF
TGCGCCAGCAGCTTGGTGGGACAGGGTGTCGAGCAGTACTTC
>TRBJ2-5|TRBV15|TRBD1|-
CATSSTPDRGRETQYF
TGTGCCACCAGCAGCACTCCTGACAGGGGGCGAGAGACCCAGTACTTC
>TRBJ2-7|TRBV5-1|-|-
CASSLEVKRHPYEQYF
TGCGCCAGCAGCTTGGAGGTTAAGCGGCACCCCTACGAGCAGTACTTC
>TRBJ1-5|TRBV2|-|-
CASHRDNHSNQPQHF
TGTGCCAGCCATCGGGACAATCATTCGAATCAGCCCCAGCATTTT
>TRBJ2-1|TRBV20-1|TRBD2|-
CSASSGGAYNEQFF
TGCAGTGCTAGTAGCGGGGGGGCCTACAATGAGCAATTCTTC
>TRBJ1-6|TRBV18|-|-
CASSPRVESPLHF
TGTGCCAGCTCACCCAGGGTCGAGTCACCCCTCCACTTT
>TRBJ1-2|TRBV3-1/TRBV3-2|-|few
CASSTFYRDGYTF
TGTGCCAGCAGCACCTTCTACAGGGATGGCTACACCTTC
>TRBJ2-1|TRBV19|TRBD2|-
CASSIGGASGANEQFF
TGTGCCAGTAGTATAGGCGGGGCTAGCGGGGCCAATGAGCAGTTCTTC
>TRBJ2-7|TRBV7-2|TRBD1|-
CASSFDDRDEQYF
TGTGCCAGCAGCTTCGATGACAGGGACGAGCAGTACTTC
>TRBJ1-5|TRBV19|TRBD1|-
CASSNRDRGNQPQHF
TGTGCCAGTAGTAATCGGGACAGGGGCAATCAGCCCCAGCATTTT
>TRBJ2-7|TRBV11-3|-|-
CASSLTGNEQYF
TGTGCCAGCAGCTTAACAGGGAACGAGCAGTACTTC
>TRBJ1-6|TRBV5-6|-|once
CASSLSGRGQSPLHF
TGTGCCAGCAGCTTGTCAGGCAGGGGACAATCACCCCTCCACTTT
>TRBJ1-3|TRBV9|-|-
CASSGEPAGNTIYF
TGTGCCAGCAGCGGGGAGCCTGCTGGAAACACCATATATTTT
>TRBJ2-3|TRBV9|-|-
CASSVARFTDTQYF
TGTGCCAGCAGCGTAGCCAGATTCACAGATACGCAGTATTTT
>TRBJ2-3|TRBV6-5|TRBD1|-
CASRGQAADTQYF
TGTGCCAGCAGAGGACAGGCCGCAGATACGCAGTATTTT
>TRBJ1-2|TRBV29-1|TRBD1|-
CSESTGDDGYTF
TGCAGCGAATCGACAGGGGACGACGGCTACACCTTC
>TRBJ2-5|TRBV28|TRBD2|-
CASSYGRLAGGGKETQYF
TGTGCCAGCAGTTACGGACGACTAGCGGGAGGGGGGAAAGAGACCCAGTACTTC
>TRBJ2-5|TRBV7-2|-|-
CASSLRLVRGETQYF
TGTGCCAGCAGCTTACGTTTGGTAAGAGGAGAGACCCAGTACTTC
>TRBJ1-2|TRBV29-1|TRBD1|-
CSARDRDYGYTF
TGCAGCGCCCGGGACAGGGACTATGGCTACACCTTC
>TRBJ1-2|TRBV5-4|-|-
CASSLNGDYGYTF
TGTGCCAGCAGCTTGAACGGGGACTATGGCTACACCTTC
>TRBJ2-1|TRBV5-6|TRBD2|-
CASRRELAAYNEQFF
TGTGCCAGCAGGAGGGAACTAGCGGCCTACAATGAGCAGTTCTTC
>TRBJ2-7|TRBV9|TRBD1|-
CASSVAGTGENEQYF
TGTGCCAGCAGCGTGGCCGGGACAGGGGAGAACGAGCAGTACTTC
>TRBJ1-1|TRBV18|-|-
CASSPRGSQLLIMNTEAFF
TGTGCCAGCTCACCAAGAGGGTCTCAACTACTGATCATGAACACTGAAGCTTTCTTT
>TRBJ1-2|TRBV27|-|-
CASSSSEGGTRGYTF
TGTGCCAGCAGTTCATCAGAGGGGGGGACGAGAGGCTACACCTTC